This T cell receptor (beta chain) was profiled in a study of cytomegalovirus exposure and HLA in healthy donors. Background on the study: Researchers found that roughly 81% of 350 to 500 genotyped donors fell within the Caucasian-associated ancestry cluster.

The primer mix had 60 Vbeta and 13 Jbeta primers. The repertoire was sequenced with immunoSEQ multiplex PCR; TCRdb's copy has only in-frame clones and lacks some. The sample contains some 170,000 clones, 70% to 80% of which appear only once. This clone was detected once. This CDR3 is built from 14 residues. CDR1 is ENHRY and CDR2 is SYGVKD in the germline V gene. V lost 4 bases and J 4 bases, leaving 13 bases between the germline ends. The sample consisted of PBMCs. This clonotype was obtained from a man in his 60s in good health and CMV-seronegative. This chain uses TRBV10-3 with TRBJ2-5; TRBD1 is a possible D gene (5 bases). In nucleotides, the CDR3 is TGTGCCATCAGTGGGAACAGGATCGGAGAGACCCAGTACTTC. Translation: CAISGNRIGETQYF.